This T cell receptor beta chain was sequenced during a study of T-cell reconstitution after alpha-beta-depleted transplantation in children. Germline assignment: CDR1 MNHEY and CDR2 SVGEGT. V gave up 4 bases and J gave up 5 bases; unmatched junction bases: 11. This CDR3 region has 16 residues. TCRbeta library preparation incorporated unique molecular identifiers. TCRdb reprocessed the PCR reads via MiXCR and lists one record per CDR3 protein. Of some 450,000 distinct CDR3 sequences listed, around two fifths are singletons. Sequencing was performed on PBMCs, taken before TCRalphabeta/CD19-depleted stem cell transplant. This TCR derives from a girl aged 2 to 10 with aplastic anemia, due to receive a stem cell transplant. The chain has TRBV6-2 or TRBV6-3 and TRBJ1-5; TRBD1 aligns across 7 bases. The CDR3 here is CASSSLGQQPDQPQHF. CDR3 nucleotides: TGTGCCAGCAGTTCCTTGGGACAGCAGCCTGATCAGCCCCAGCATTTT.